This TCR beta chain was retrieved from a study of spatial heterogeneity in lung cancer. Turning to the study itself: Sequenced were any available follow-up PBMC samples, which had been obtained a median of about two years after resection.

The germline V gene encodes CDR1 DFQATT and CDR2 SNEGSKA (reference sequence). V dropped 6 bases and J dropped 1 base, with 2 bases sitting between them. The CDR3 is 10 residues long. TCRdb used MiXCR to reprocess the 5' RACE reads, holding one entry per CDR3 protein. The sample holds around 44,000 distinct CDR3 sequences, approximately 10% seen once. Ten or more counts support this clonotype. Time point given: blood at routine non-recurrence follow-up after resection. This TCR was recovered from a female donor with early-stage non-small cell lung cancer. Specimen: PBMCs, collected at follow-up. V is TRBV20-1 and J is TRBJ2-3; D uncertain. The CDR3 DNA is TGCAGTGCAGGCACAGATACGCAGTATTTT. Translation gives CSAGTDTQYF.